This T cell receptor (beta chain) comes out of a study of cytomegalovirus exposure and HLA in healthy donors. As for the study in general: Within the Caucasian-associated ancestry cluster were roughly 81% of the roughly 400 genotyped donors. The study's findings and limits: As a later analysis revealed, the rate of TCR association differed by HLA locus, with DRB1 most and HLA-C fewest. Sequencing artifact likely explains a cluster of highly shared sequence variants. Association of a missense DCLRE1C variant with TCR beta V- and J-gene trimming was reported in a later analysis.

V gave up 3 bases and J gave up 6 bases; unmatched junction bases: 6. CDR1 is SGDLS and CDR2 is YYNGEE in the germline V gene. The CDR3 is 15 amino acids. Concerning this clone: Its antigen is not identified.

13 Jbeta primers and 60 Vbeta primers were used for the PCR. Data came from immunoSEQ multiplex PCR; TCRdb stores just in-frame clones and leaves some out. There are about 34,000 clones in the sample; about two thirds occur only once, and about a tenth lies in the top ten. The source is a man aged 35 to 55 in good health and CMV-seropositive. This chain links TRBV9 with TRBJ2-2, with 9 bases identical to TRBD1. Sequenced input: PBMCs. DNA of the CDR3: TGTGCCAGCAGCGAGGGACAGGGTAGGTCCGGGGAGCTGTTTTTT. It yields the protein CASSEGQGRSGELFF. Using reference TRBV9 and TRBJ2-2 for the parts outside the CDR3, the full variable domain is DSGVTQTPKHLITATGQRVTLRCSPRSGDLSVYWYQQSLDQGLQFLIQYYNGEERAKGNILERFSAQQFPDLHSELNLSSLELGDSALYFCASSEGQGRSGELFFGEGSRLTVL.